This TCR beta chain comes out of a study of beta chain features in type 1 diabetes. Overall study findings and caveats: Naive, central memory and Treg TCRB repertoires appeared more alike in patients than in healthy donors.

Concerning this clone itself: Antigen specificity is unknown.

As every portion of the isolated RNA was reverse transcribed, the sequencing read expressed TCRB transcripts. The table came from immunoSEQ multiplex PCR; TCRdb's copy has only in-frame clones and leaves some out. The sample holds approximately 110,000 clones, almost 40% seen once. Sequencing used stem cell memory CD4+ T cells from blood. This receptor was identified in a young woman in good health.

DNA of the CDR3: TGTGCCAGCTCGTCGGGGTTTAGCAGGGGTGAAGCTTTCTTT. Amino acid sequence: CASSSGFSRGEAFF. This chain joins TRBV18 and TRBJ1-1, with TRBD1 as a possible D gene (6 bases). Trimming took 6 bases from V and 7 from J, leaving 18 bases between them. CDR1 and CDR2 (germline): KGHSH, LQKENI. The CDR3 totals 14 residues.